This entry concerns a single T cell receptor beta chain. Its target is not known. The method was immunoSEQ multiplex PCR; TCRdb's version includes in-frame clones alone and lacks a portion of them. The sample lists about 25,000 clones; more than 75% were seen once. This specimen comes from a study of graft-versus-host responses after intestinal transplantation. Overall study context: Multivisceral, liver-intestinal, or isolated intestinal transplants were performed in recipients. Once they had received anti-thymocyte globulin induction, all recipients took tacrolimus and steroids for around three years.

The study, taken as a whole, reports: Across patients carrying graft-donor T cell macrochimerism, allografts held high graft-versus-host to host-versus-graft clonal ratios. Early after transplant, HvG declines were associated with peak levels of circulating GvH clones.

The CDR3 has 15 residues. V was clipped by 5 bases and J by 4 bases; unmatched bases: 7. CDR1 MDHEN and CDR2 SYDVKM come from the germline V gene. The rearrangement uses TRBV28 and TRBJ2-1; 8 bases fit TRBD1. The sequence came from a human donor who was the organ donor for an intestinal transplant. Here the sequenced sample was unstimulated CD8+ T cells sorted from spleen or lymph node cells, taken before transplant. The chain's CDR3 is CASSPSGQVYNEQFF. DNA for the CDR3: TGTGCCAGCAGTCCCTCGGGACAGGTTTACAATGAGCAGTTCTTC.